This section outlines one T cell receptor (beta chain) sequence together with its context. What it binds is not known. The data derive from a study of T cell responses to AZD1222 COVID-19 vaccine. Whole-study results and caveats: Vaccine-related CD4 TCRs covered spike, predominating at 160-218 and 743-854.

The assay was immunoSEQ multiplex PCR, and TCRdb's table has in-frame clones only and misses some. The sample carries about 130,000 clones, 92% recorded once. J gave up 2 bases and V 2 bases, and 4 bases lay outside the gene matches. Germline values: CDR1 SGHVS, CDR2 FQNEAQ. CDR3 length: 15 residues. Sequenced material: peripheral blood, taken on day 0 of AZD1222 vaccination. The rearrangement links TRBV7-8 to TRBJ2-3; 7 bases align to TRBD2. The clonotype comes from an adult in good health. CDR3 in DNA: TGTGCCAGCAGCTTACTTGGGACTACCACAGATACGCAGTATTTT. Residues: CASSLLGTTTDTQYF.